This T cell receptor (beta chain) was recovered during a study of CXCR3-negative and CXCR3-positive naive CD8 T cells. Study-wide findings and caveats: CXCR3-negative naive cells had less hydrophobic TRB CDR3s than did CXCR3-positive naive cells. Comparably high diversity marked both naive subsets, whereas memory CD8+ cells had much lower diversity.

Worth noting for this clonotype: The target antigen is unknown.

The method, 5' RACE with UMI labels, was used to prepare the TRB cDNA libraries. TCRdb reanalyzed the 5' RACE reads and collapses them to one entry per CDR3 protein, without DNA. Here the sample table reports more than 70,000 distinct CDR3 sequences. The CDR3 loop spans 18 amino acids. The germline V gene encodes CDR1 SGDLS and CDR2 YYNGEE. Sequenced input: naive CXCR3+ CD8+ T cells from blood. Subset here: CD45RO-CCR7+CD27+CD95- naive CD8+ T cells expressing CXCR3 (TNR3+). This receptor was obtained from a human donor in good health. Some clones in this sample may be carry-over from other donors' samples. The chain links TRBV9 to TRBJ2-4; the TCRdb call, TRBD1, lacks DNA for checking. CDR3 loop: CASSSETDKPLAKNIQYF.